Listed below are T cell receptor beta chains from one sample, sequenced in a study of vaccination and CD4 T cells after COVID-19. Each CDR3 protein is one row after TCRdb ran MiXCR on the PCR reads. The sample has about 13,000 distinct CDR3 sequences, approximately 50% seen once. Their recognized antigens are unknown. The sequenced material came from CD4+ T cells from blood, cultured in vitro. The receptors derive from a human donor who had recovered from COVID-19. The CDR3 runs from the conserved cysteine through the conserved F or W. The order of the fields is clone size, J gene, V gene, D gene, CDR3 protein, CDR3 DNA. The D gene is left open where the match is weak. The size of a clone is reported for some rows only, either as once, few or many, or as a class for expanded clones.

.	TRBJ2-5	TRBV29-1	.	CSSHHGGGVETQYF	TGCAGCTCCCATCACGGAGGGGGTGTGGAGACCCAGTACTTC
.	TRBJ2-5	TRBV25-1	.	CASSEFIRGGVETQYF	TGTGCCAGCAGTGAATTCATTCGGGGTGGTGTTGAGACCCAGTACTTC
few	TRBJ1-2	TRBV4-3	TRBD1	CASSPGQVPNYGYTF	TGCGCCAGCAGCCCTGGACAGGTCCCTAACTATGGCTACACCTTC
.	TRBJ2-5	TRBV15	TRBD2	CATSRSGGAWETQYF	TGTGCCACCAGCAGATCGGGGGGGGCTTGGGAGACCCAGTACTTC
few	TRBJ2-5	TRBV20-1	.	CSARDPGQETQYF	TGCAGTGCTAGAGATCCGGGGCAAGAGACCCAGTACTTC
few	TRBJ2-1	TRBV27	.	CASSLYPQGMVTYNEQFF	TGTGCCAGCAGTTTATACCCCCAGGGGATGGTTACCTACAATGAGCAGTTCTTC
.	TRBJ1-5	TRBV12-3/TRBV12-4	TRBD1	CASSLGTANQPQHF	TGTGCCAGCAGTTTGGGGACAGCTAATCAGCCCCAGCATTTT
few	TRBJ2-1	TRBV24-1	.	CATSETGTRGEQFF	TGTGCCACCAGTGAAACCGGGACCAGAGGTGAGCAGTTCTTC
.	TRBJ2-1	TRBV2	.	CASSEIGGLNEQFF	TGTGCCAGCAGTGAGATCGGGGGGCTCAATGAGCAGTTCTTC
.	TRBJ2-7	TRBV28	.	CASSLDREQYF	TGTGCCAGCAGTTTAGATCGCGAGCAGTACTTC
.	TRBJ1-1	TRBV2	TRBD1	CASTWDRRLNTEAFF	TGTGCCAGCACCTGGGACAGGAGATTGAACACTGAAGCTTTCTTT
.	TRBJ2-7	TRBV10-1	TRBD1	CASSRDRGLEQYF	TGCGCCAGCTCTCGGGACAGGGGGCTTGAGCAGTACTTC
.	TRBJ2-1	TRBV20-1	.	CSAPRASHNEQFF	TGCAGTGCCCCAAGAGCCTCCCACAATGAGCAGTTCTTC
few	TRBJ2-2	TRBV11-3	.	CASRQTRTGELFF	TGTGCCAGCCGTCAGACCCGGACCGGGGAGCTGTTTTTT
.	TRBJ2-1	TRBV6-1	.	CASSDGSYNEQFF	TGTGCCAGCAGCGATGGCTCCTACAATGAGCAGTTCTTC
few	TRBJ1-4	TRBV28	TRBD1	CASSPGQGSEKLFF	TGTGCCAGCAGTCCGGGACAGGGAAGTGAAAAACTGTTTTTT
.	TRBJ2-7	TRBV10-2	TRBD2	CASSDGSGTWKSSSYEQYF	TGCGCCAGCAGTGATGGAAGCGGGACCTGGAAATCGAGCTCCTACGAGCAGTACTTC
.	TRBJ2-7	TRBV6-1	TRBD1	CASSRQGQARWYYEQYF	TGTGCCAGCAGCCGCCAAGGACAGGCACGTTGGTACTACGAGCAGTACTTC
.	TRBJ2-7	TRBV20-1	.	CSARGLALGEQYF	TGCAGTGCTAGAGGGCTAGCTTTGGGCGAGCAGTACTTC
.	TRBJ2-1	TRBV28	TRBD1	CASNTAGQGYDEQFF	TGTGCCAGCAACACCGCGGGACAGGGATACGATGAGCAGTTCTTC
.	TRBJ1-1	TRBV5-4	TRBD1	CASSTKKGGVMNTEAFF	TGTGCCAGCAGCACCAAGAAAGGGGGCGTCATGAACACTGAAGCTTTCTTT
.	TRBJ2-3	TRBV20-1	.	CSARDQSTDTQYF	TGCAGTGCTCGGGACCAGAGCACAGATACGCAGTATTTT
few	TRBJ2-5	TRBV7-9	TRBD2	CASSPGLAGLGETQYF	TGTGCCAGCAGCCCGGGACTAGCGGGGCTCGGGGAGACCCAGTACTTC
.	TRBJ1-1	TRBV19	.	CASSQRGDDTEAFF	TGTGCCAGTAGTCAGCGGGGCGACGACACTGAAGCTTTCTTT
.	TRBJ2-2	TRBV10-3	TRBD2	CAISGGLAGGTGELFF	TGTGCCATCAGTGGAGGACTAGCGGGAGGGACCGGGGAGCTGTTTTTT
.	TRBJ2-7	TRBV20-1	TRBD2	CSAYSSGRANEQYF	TGCAGTGCTTATTCTAGCGGGAGGGCGAACGAGCAGTACTTC
.	TRBJ2-1	TRBV2	.	CASIGIAEQFF	TGTGCCAGCATCGGGATCGCTGAGCAGTTCTTC
.	TRBJ2-7	TRBV7-8	.	CASSLRQDFYEQYF	TGTGCCAGCAGCTTACGACAGGATTTCTACGAGCAGTACTTC